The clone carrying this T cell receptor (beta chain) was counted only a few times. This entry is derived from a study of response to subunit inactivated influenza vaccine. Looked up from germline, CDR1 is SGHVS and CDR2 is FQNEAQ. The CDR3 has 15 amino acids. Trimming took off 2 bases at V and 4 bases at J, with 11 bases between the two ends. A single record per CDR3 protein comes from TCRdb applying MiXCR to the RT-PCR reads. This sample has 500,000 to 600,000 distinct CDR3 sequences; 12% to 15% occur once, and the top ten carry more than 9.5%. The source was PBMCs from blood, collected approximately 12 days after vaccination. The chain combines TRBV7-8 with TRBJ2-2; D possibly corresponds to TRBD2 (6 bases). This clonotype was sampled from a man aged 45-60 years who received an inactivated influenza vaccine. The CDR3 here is CASSLRRVPTGELFF. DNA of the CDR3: TGTGCCAGCAGCTTAAGGAGGGTTCCCACCGGGGAGCTGTTTTTT.